The subject of this entry is one T cell receptor beta chain. Its antigen is undetermined. Unsorted libraries were prepared from 2 million PBMCs that had been stored at -80 C. The entry originates in a study of neurological immune-mediated disorders. Study results and caveats: Private repertoires in all groups were suggested by the finding that expanded clones across subjects shared no CDR3 amino acid sequences.

The CDR3 has 15 amino acids. The V end was cut by 5 bases, the J end by 3 bases, with 17 bases between. The germline gives CDR1 SGHKS, CDR2 YYEKEE (reference sequence). The cDNA was synthesized by means of template-switch 5'RACE, which was carried out with 10-nucleotide random UMIs. MiXCR, run by TCRdb on the 5' RACE reads, gives a single entry per CDR3 protein. The table records 18,000 or so distinct CDR3 sequences, around a quarter of them present only once. This clonotype was sampled from a man aged 50-59 years with HTLV-1-associated myelopathy (HAM/TSP). Sequencing was done on a sample of PBMCs. The V and J genes are TRBV5-5 and TRBJ2-5; D uncertain. CDR3 nucleotides: TGTGCCAGCAGGGGTCACGCCGGGTGGGAAGAGACCCAGTACTTC. It is translated as CASRGHAGWEETQYF.